One sample yielded the 20 T cell receptor beta chains listed below, sequenced in a study of Ad26.COV2.S vaccination and SARS-CoV-2 variants. The assay was immunoSEQ multiplex PCR, and TCRdb's table has in-frame clones only and misses some. The data contain 300,000 to 400,000 clones, roughly 84% of them singletons. Treatment specified: roughly 18 received Ad26.COV2.S at low or high dose, single or two shots; about 5 received placebo; per-sample allocation not given. Sample collection was performed on day 63 after the first vaccine or placebo injection. The sample in question was peripheral blood, obtained in a trial of Ad26.COV2.S vaccine versus placebo. The receptors were sampled from a person between 18 and 65 years old who received the Ad26.COV2.S COVID-19 vaccine or a placebo.

This CDR3 is CASSQATGDTQYF. The CDR3 DNA reads TGCGCCAGCAGCCAAGCGACCGGAGATACGCAGTATTTT. The V and J genes are TRBV4-3 and TRBJ2-3; D unclear. The CDR3 sequence is 13 residues long. V was cut by 1 base and J by 5 bases, with 7 bases left in between. Per germline, CDR1 LGHNA and CDR2 YSLEER.

The rearrangement joins TRBV9 to TRBJ2-3; D not certain. With 7 bases removed from V and 4 bases from J, the gap between germline ends came to 16 bases. Germline V CDR1 and CDR2: SGDLS, YYNGEE. The CDR3 is made up of 14 amino acids. CDR3 DNA sequence: TGTGCCAGCCGGAAGGCTAGTTCAGCAGATACGCAGTATTTT. As protein: CASRKASSADTQYF.

This sequence joins TRBV6-2 or TRBV6-3 and TRBJ2-2; D is perhaps TRBD2 (5 bases). V lost 4 bases to trimming and J lost 6 bases, with 18 bases between them. The CDR3 spans 16 residues. In germline, CDR1 is MNHEY, CDR2 SVGEGT. The CDR3 region has the DNA TGTGCCAGCAGTTCCGTCCCACTTCGGGGAGCCGGGGAGCTGTTTTTT. It translates to CASSSVPLRGAGELFF.

This clone was recorded a few times. V and J are TRBV5-6 and TRBJ1-2, with D maybe TRBD1 (5 bases). The germline V gene encodes CDR1 SGHDT and CDR2 YYEEEE. V dropped 0 bases and J dropped 0 bases, with 6 bases sitting between them. This CDR3 comprises 14 residues. The CDR3 DNA follows: TGTGCCAGCAGCTTGGCAGGGCCTAACTATGGCTACACCTTC. Its translation is CASSLAGPNYGYTF.

The chain is built from TRBV6-5 and TRBJ2-7; no clear D. The germline V gene encodes CDR1 MNHEY and CDR2 SVGAGI. The V end was cut by 7 bases, the J end by 6 bases, with 16 bases between. This CDR3 contains 13 residues. The CDR3 loop is CASTKGPFSEQYF. CDR3 bases: TGTGCCAGCACCAAGGGTCCGTTTTCCGAGCAGTACTTC.

The rearrangement joins TRBV6-2 or TRBV6-3 to TRBJ2-7, with 9 bases lining up with TRBD2. Germline V gene lookup returns CDR1 MNHEY and CDR2 SVGEGT. With V trimmed by 5 bases and J by 3 bases, 8 bases remained unmatched. This CDR3 contains 15 residues. The CDR3 loop reads CASSRSGGLGYEQYF. CDR3 nucleotides: TGTGCCAGCAGTCGGAGCGGGGGGCTGGGCTACGAGCAGTACTTC.

V gene TRBV2 combines with J gene TRBJ2-1; no clear D. The CDR3 covers 14 residues. Germline V gene sequence: CDR1 SNHLY, CDR2 FYNNEI. V gave up 4 bases and J gave up 7 bases, with 14 bases separating them. The CDR3 region has the DNA TGTGCCAGCAGTGGGGCAGCCTGGGAAAATGAGCAGTTCTTC. Translation: CASSGAAWENEQFF. Supplemented by reference TRBV2 and TRBJ2-1, the full variable domain reads EPEVTQTPSHQVTQMGQEVILRCVPISNHLYFYWYRQILGQKVEFLVSFYNNEISEKSEIFDDQFSVERPDGSNFTLKIRSTKLEDSAMYFCASSGAAWENEQFFGPGTRLTVL.

The chain carries TRBV7-9 and TRBJ2-2, with 7 positions matching TRBD1. The V segment lost 4 bases and the J segment 1 base; nucleotides outside the gene matches: 6. Germline CDR1 SEHNR, CDR2 FQNEAQ (reference sequence). The CDR3 is 16 amino acids. CDR3 DNA: TGTGCCAGCAGCTCGGGGACAGTTCAGAACACCGGGGAGCTGTTTTTT. Its protein is CASSSGTVQNTGELFF.

The V gene is TRBV9, the J gene TRBJ2-5; D is tentatively TRBD1 or TRBD2 (5 bases each). CDR1 is SGDLS and CDR2 is YYNGEE in the germline V gene. Trimming stripped 6 bases from V and 0 bases from J, with 21 bases between. The CDR3 is 17 residues long. In DNA, the CDR3 is TGTGCCAGCACCACGGGACCTAGTGGCCGGTACCAAGAGACCCAGTACTTC. Translating gives CASTTGPSGRYQETQYF.

The chain is built from TRBV3-1 (or the pseudogene TRBV3-2) and TRBJ2-7; 7 nucleotides match TRBD2. V lost 2 bases to trimming and J lost 6 bases; unmatched junction nucleotides: 1. Germline V gene sequence: CDR1 LGHDT, CDR2 YNNKEL (reference sequence). This CDR3 region has 12 residues. CDR3 bases: TGTGCCAGCAGCCAAACGGGGGGCGAGCAGTACTTC. Protein product: CASSQTGGEQYF.

The chain recombines TRBV13 with TRBJ1-5; D gene uncertain. The CDR3 contains 12 residues. Trimming pared 2 bases from V and 5 bases from J, leaving 4 bases between. Germline CDR1 and CDR2: PRHDT and FYEKMQ (reference sequence). CDR3 sequence: CASSLLDQPQHF. The CDR3 DNA reads as TGTGCCAGCAGCTTACTAGATCAGCCCCAGCATTTT.

Comments on this clone: Other nucleotide sequences from this sample produce the same CDR3. The chain recombines TRBV15 with TRBJ1-1, with TRBD1 as a possible D gene (5 bases). The CDR3 has 13 residues. V was clipped by 3 bases and J by 2 bases, with 7 bases between them. Germline assignment: CDR1 LNHNV and CDR2 YYDKDF (reference sequence). CDR3 sequence: CATSRGGNTEAFF. The CDR3 DNA reads TGTGCCACCAGCAGGGGGGGAAACACTGAAGCTTTCTTT. The full variable domain, completed using reference TRBV15 and TRBJ1-1, is DAMVIQNPRYQVTQFGKPVTLSCSQTLNHNVMYWYQQKSSQAPKLLFHYYDKDFNNEADTPDNFQSRRPNTSFCFLDIRSPGLGDTAMYLCATSRGGNTEAFFGQGTRLTVV.

The chain has TRBV2 and TRBJ2-7; D perhaps matches TRBD1 (5 bases). Per the germline V gene, CDR1 is SNHLY and CDR2 is FYNNEI. CDR3 length: 14 residues. Trimming stripped 1 base from V and 7 bases from J, with 14 bases between. CDR3 nucleotides: TGTGCCAGCAGTGAAGGAGACAGACGTGGAGAGCAGTACTTC. It encodes CASSEGDRRGEQYF.

The V and J genes are TRBV15 and TRBJ2-1; TRBD1 matches at 9 bases. Trimming cost V 6 bases and J 0 bases; bases outside gene matches: 15. The CDR3 is 19 amino acids. Per the germline V gene, CDR1 is LNHNV and CDR2 is YYDKDF (reference sequence). The CDR3 DNA reads TGTGCCACCAGAAGAAGGGACAGGGACTTTATCCCCTCCTACAATGAGCAGTTCTTC. It codes for CATRRRDRDFIPSYNEQFF.

The V and J genes are TRBV5-4 and TRBJ1-2; D gene unclear. Trimming left V 2 bases short and J 3 bases short, with 11 bases between. The CDR3 totals 14 residues. The germline gives CDR1 SGHNT, CDR2 YYREEE (reference sequence). CDR3 residues: CASSFNGLDYGYTF. The CDR3 nucleotides are TGTGCCAGCAGCTTCAACGGGTTGGACTATGGCTACACCTTC. Full variable domain (rest looked up from reference TRBV5-4 and TRBJ1-2): ETGVTQSPTHLIKTRGQQVTLRCSSQSGHNTVSWYQQALGQGPQFIFQYYREEENGRGNFPPRFSGLQFPNYSSELNVNALELDDSALYLCASSFNGLDYGYTFGSGTRLTVV.

This clone appeared once. At the DNA level, this CDR3 is encoded by other sequences in the same sample as well. The chain uses TRBV5-1 and TRBJ2-7, with 11 bases identical to TRBD1. The CDR3 length is 14 residues. The V gene's germline CDR1 is SGHRS and CDR2 YFSETQ. The J segment lost 2 bases and the V segment lost 4 bases, leaving 2 bases of the junction unmatched. The CDR3 DNA is TGCGCCAGCAGCCCGGGACAGGGGGCCTACGAGCAGTACTTC. It specifies CASSPGQGAYEQYF.

Turning to this clone: This same CDR3 is encoded by further DNA sequences in the sample. The genes are TRBV11-2 and TRBJ1-3; D is unresolved. Trimming cost V 0 bases and J 3 bases, with 6 bases left between them. CDR3 size: 14 residues. Per the germline V gene, CDR1 is SGHAT and CDR2 is FQNNGV. The DNA of the CDR3 is TGTGCCAGCAGCTTAGAGAGGGTTGGAAACACCATATATTTT. Translated: CASSLERVGNTIYF.

This clone was seen more than once but under ten times. The J gene is TRBJ1-6, the V gene TRBV30; unclear D gene. The CDR3 contains 13 residues. Trimming removed 0 bases from V and 10 bases from J, with 10 bases in between. The germline CDR1 and CDR2 sequences are GTSNPN and SVGIG (reference sequence). CDR3 DNA: TGTGCCTGGAGTGTAAGCAAAGAATCACCCCTCCACTTT. As protein: CAWSVSKESPLHF.

The chain couples TRBV7-6 to TRBJ2-7, with D maybe TRBD1 (6 bases). V dropped 5 bases and J dropped 1 base, with 21 bases sitting between them. Germline-derived CDR1 and CDR2 are SGHVS and FNYEAQ. The CDR3 has 17 amino acids. The chain's CDR3 is CASSTPWQGKVSYEQYF. In DNA form, the CDR3 reads TGTGCCAGCAGCACCCCCTGGCAGGGGAAGGTTTCCTACGAGCAGTACTTC.

This clone was picked up one time. The gene calls are TRBV6-6 and TRBJ2-7; possibly TRBD1 for D (5 bases). This CDR3 is built from 16 residues. Per germline, CDR1 MNHNY and CDR2 SVGAGI (reference sequence). V lost 0 bases to trimming and J lost 2 bases, with 14 bases between them. The DNA for the CDR3 is TGTGCCAGCAGTTACTCTCAGGGCGAGAATCCCTACGAGCAGTACTTC. It encodes CASSYSQGENPYEQYF.